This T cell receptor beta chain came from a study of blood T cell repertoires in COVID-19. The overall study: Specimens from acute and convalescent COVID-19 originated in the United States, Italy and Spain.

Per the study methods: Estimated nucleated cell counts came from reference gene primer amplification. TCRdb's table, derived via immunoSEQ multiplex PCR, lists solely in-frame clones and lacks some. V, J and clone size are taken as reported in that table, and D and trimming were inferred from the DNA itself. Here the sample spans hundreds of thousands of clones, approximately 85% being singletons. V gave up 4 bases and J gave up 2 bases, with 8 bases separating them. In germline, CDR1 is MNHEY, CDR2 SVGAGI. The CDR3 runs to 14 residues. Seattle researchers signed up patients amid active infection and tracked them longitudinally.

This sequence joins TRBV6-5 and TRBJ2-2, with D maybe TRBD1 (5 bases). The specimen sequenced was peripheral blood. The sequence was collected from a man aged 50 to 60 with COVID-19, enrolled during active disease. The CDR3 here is CASSWQGNTGELFF. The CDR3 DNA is TGTGCCAGCAGTTGGCAGGGTAACACCGGGGAGCTGTTTTTT.